The 14 T cell receptor beta chains below were found in one sample sequenced in a study of T cells in Graves' hyperthyroidism and ophthalmopathy. Amplification of TCR beta CDR3 regions was performed using RNA transcripts as template. In the first-round RT-PCR of the TCR CDR3, the HTBI primer set was used. Each CDR3 protein is one row after TCRdb ran MiXCR on the multiplex PCR reads. The data contain a few hundred thousand distinct CDR3 sequences, about 45% of them singletons. Sequences were obtained from peripheral blood or thyroid tissue (not recorded which). Receptors were obtained from a woman aged 18 to 35 with Graves' hyperthyroidism.

The chain couples TRBV6-5 to TRBJ1-4; perhaps TRBD1 as D (6 bases). The CDR3 loop spans 16 amino acids. The germline CDR1 and CDR2 sequences are MNHEY and SVGAGI. V was pared by 2 bases and J by 7 bases, with 17 bases between. The CDR3 nucleotides are TGTGCCAGCAGTTACACGACAGGCTCTGAGACTGAAAAACTGTTTTTT. Its protein product is CASSYTTGSETEKLFF.

This clonotype was observed a handful of times. J is TRBJ2-3 and V is TRBV13; 9 bases are a match to TRBD2. Germline CDR1 is PRHDT and CDR2 is FYEKMQ (reference sequence). This CDR3 contains 15 residues. With V trimmed by 7 bases and J by 2 bases, 7 bases remained unmatched. The CDR3 DNA follows: TGTGCCAGCAACCGAGCGGGAGGAGTCACAGATACGCAGTATTTT. Amino acid sequence: CASNRAGGVTDTQYF.

There are many counts of this clonotype. This chain uses TRBV20-1 with TRBJ1-6; TRBD1 might be the D (6 bases). This CDR3 has 15 amino acids. V lost 5 bases to trimming and J lost 2 bases, with 13 bases between them. The germline gives CDR1 DFQATT, CDR2 SNEGSKA (reference sequence). In DNA form, the CDR3 reads TGCAGTGCTGTCGACAGGAAGGCCTATAATTCACCCCTCCACTTT. Amino acids: CSAVDRKAYNSPLHF.

In its sample, this clonotype was seen many times. This chain connects TRBV6-5 to TRBJ2-7; possible D gene TRBD1, 6 bases. This CDR3 spans 15 amino acids. Trimming removed 2 bases at V and 1 base at J, with 12 bases between. The germline CDR1 and CDR2 sequences are MNHEY and SVGAGI. The CDR3: CASSYNRDLSYEQYF. In DNA form, the CDR3 reads TGTGCCAGCAGTTACAACAGGGACCTATCCTACGAGCAGTACTTC.

The CDR3 DNA reads TGTGCCAGCTGTGGAGATGGGGCCGGAGCTTTCTTT. It translates to CASCGDGAGAFF. This chain links TRBV18 with TRBJ1-1; a weak D match, TRBD1 (5 bases). V lost 7 bases to trimming and J lost 10 bases, with 16 bases between them. The CDR3 totals 12 residues. Per the germline V gene, CDR1 is KGHSH and CDR2 is LQKENI.

This clonotype was seen repeatedly, ten times or more. CDR3 sequence reads: CASTRSGGPNTGELFF. Written as DNA, the CDR3 is TGTGCCAGCACTCGGTCGGGCGGGCCGAACACCGGGGAGCTGTTTTTT. The V and J genes are TRBV11-3 and TRBJ2-2, with D perhaps matching TRBD2 (5 bases). The CDR3 consists of 16 residues. Deletions cut 7 bases from V and 0 bases from J, with 15 bases between. CDR1 and CDR2 (germline): SGHNT, YENEEA.

Comments on this clonotype: A junction boundary mismatches the germline segment, possibly from a read error. The rearrangement joins TRBV5-4 to TRBJ2-2; 12 bases align to TRBD1. Per the germline V gene, CDR1 is SGHNT and CDR2 is YYREEE (reference sequence). CDR3 length: 15 amino acids. The CDR3 loop reads CASSQGDRGPGELFF. In nucleotides, the CDR3 is TGCGCCAGCAGCCAAGGGGACAGGGGGCCCGGGGAGCTGTTTTTT.

This clonotype was recorded once. Because the CDR3 is missing its conserved closing phenylalanine or tryptophan, this is likely a read error. The DNA is left out, because the CDR3 cannot be placed on it with certainty; the CDR3 is given as TCRdb lists it. The genes are TRBV10-3 and TRBJ2-5; the table's D call of TRBD1 was not tested on the DNA. The CDR3 sequence runs 9 residues, both termini included. CDR1 and CDR2 from the germline V gene are ENHRY and SYGVKD. The CDR3 region is CAISEIGGS.

This clonotype appeared many times. The chain carries TRBV6-2 or TRBV6-3 and TRBJ2-7, with 12 bases lining up with TRBD2. The CDR3 is 13 residues long. The V gene's germline CDR1 is MNHEY and CDR2 SVGEGT. Unmatched junction bases numbered 7, after V lost 11 bases and J lost 5 bases. This CDR3 is CASGLAGGNEQYF. The CDR3 nucleotides read TGTGCCTCCGGCCTAGCGGGAGGGAACGAGCAGTACTTC.

This clonotype has just a few counts. This chain joins TRBV6-1 and TRBJ1-1; 12 bases map to TRBD1. The CDR3 sequence is 17 residues long. Per the germline V gene, CDR1 is MNHNS and CDR2 is SASEGT. The V gene end was trimmed by 5 bases and the J gene end by 5 bases; junction bases not matched to a gene: 12. CDR3: CASSYTGTGGERTEAFF. The CDR3 DNA reads TGTGCCAGCAGTTATACCGGGACAGGGGGCGAGAGGACTGAAGCTTTCTTT.

This clonotype occurred many times. V gene TRBV4-1 combines with J gene TRBJ1-4; no clear D. The CDR3 sequence is 15 residues long. Germline V gives CDR1 MGHRA, CDR2 YSYEKL. V lost 0 bases, J lost 0 bases, and 5 bases lay in between. The CDR3 bases are TGCGCCAGCAGCCAAGACCCTTCAACTAATGAAAAACTGTTTTTT. It translates to CASSQDPSTNEKLFF.

This clonotype was counted ten times or more. The J gene is TRBJ2-6, the V gene TRBV5-1; D may match TRBD1 or TRBD2 (6 bases each). V was clipped by 1 base and J by 9 bases, with 11 bases between them. This CDR3 region has 14 residues. The germline gives CDR1 SGHRS, CDR2 YFSETQ. CDR3 in DNA: TGCGCCAGCAGCTTGCGGGGGACAAGCAACGTCCTGACTTTC. Translated: CASSLRGTSNVLTF.

This clonotype was seen ten or more times. The rearrangement links TRBV12-3 or TRBV12-4 to TRBJ2-5; D unresolved. This CDR3 has 16 amino acids. The V end lost 6 bases, the J end lost 0 bases, and 17 bases lay between the germline ends. As DNA, the CDR3 is TGTGCCAGCAGCCCGAACCCCGTTTCGAACCAAGAGACCCAGTACTTC. It specifies CASSPNPVSNQETQYF.

The rearrangement links TRBV20-1 to TRBJ1-5, with D hard to call. This CDR3 comprises 15 residues. The germline gives CDR1 DFQATT, CDR2 SNEGSKA (reference sequence). The CDR3 DNA reads TGCAGCGTACGTACCGAGGGTCCCTTTTCCCAGCCCCAGCATTTT. Protein sequence: CSVRTEGPFSQPQHF.